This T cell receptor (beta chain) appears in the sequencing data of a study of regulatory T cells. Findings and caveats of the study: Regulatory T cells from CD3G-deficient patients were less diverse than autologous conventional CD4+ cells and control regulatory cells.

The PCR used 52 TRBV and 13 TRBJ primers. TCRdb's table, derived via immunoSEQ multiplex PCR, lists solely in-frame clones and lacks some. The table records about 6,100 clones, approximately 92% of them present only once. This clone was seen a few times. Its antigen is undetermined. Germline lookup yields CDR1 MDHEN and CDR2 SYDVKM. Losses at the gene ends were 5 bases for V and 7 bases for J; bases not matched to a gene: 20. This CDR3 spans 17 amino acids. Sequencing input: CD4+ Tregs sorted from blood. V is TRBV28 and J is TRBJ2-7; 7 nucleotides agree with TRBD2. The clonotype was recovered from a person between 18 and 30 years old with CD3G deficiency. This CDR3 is CASSPDPGASGPSEQYF. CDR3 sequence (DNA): TGTGCCAGCAGTCCGGACCCTGGGGCTAGCGGTCCATCGGAGCAGTACTTC.